This T cell receptor beta chain was captured by sequencing in a study of cytomegalovirus exposure and HLA in healthy donors. Findings and caveats of the study: Rare TCR sequences predominated, though certain public TCRs were found in many donors. Earlier analysis found most TCR beta V segments productive about 87% or about 30% of the time. As a later analysis revealed, most CMV-associated TCR beta chains appeared HLA-restricted.

Concerning this clone: What it binds is unknown.

This CDR3 contains 13 residues. In germline, CDR1 is SSHAT, CDR2 FNYEAQ (reference sequence). PCR primers comprised 60 Vbeta and 13 Jbeta primers. Some clones are missing from TCRdb's copy, which holds only in-frame ones; the method was immunoSEQ multiplex PCR. The profile shows 100,000 to 150,000 clones, about 78% of them singletons. Sequenced input: PBMCs. The source of this sequence is a female donor in good health and CMV-seronegative. The chain employs TRBV7-7 and TRBJ1-6, with 8 bases lining up with TRBD1. The CDR3 region is CARQPGGNSPLHF. The DNA of the CDR3 is TGTGCGAGACAGCCAGGGGGCAATTCACCCCTCCACTTT.